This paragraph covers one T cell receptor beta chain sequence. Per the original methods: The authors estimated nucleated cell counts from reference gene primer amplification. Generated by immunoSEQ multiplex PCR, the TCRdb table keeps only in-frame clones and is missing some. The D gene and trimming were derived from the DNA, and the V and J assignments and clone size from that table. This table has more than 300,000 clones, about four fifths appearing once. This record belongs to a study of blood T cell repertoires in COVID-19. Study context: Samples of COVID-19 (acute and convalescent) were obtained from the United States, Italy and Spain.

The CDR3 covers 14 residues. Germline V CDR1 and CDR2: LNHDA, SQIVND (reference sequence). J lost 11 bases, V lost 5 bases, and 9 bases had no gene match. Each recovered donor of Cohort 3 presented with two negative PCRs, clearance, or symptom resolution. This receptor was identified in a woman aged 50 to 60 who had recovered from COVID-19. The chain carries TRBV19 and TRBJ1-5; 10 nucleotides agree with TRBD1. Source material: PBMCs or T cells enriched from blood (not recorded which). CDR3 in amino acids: CASSPTGGLNSQHF. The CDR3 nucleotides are TGTGCCAGTAGTCCGACAGGGGGCCTTAACTCCCAGCATTTT.